Below are 29 T cell receptor beta chains sequenced from a single sample in a study of cytomegalovirus exposure and HLA in healthy donors. PCR was performed using 60 Vbeta and 13 Jbeta primers. The repertoire was sequenced with immunoSEQ multiplex PCR; TCRdb's copy has only in-frame clones and lacks some. The top ten clones hold about 1.7% of a sample with under 140,000 clones, 75% to 90% of them seen once. The sample was PBMCs. These receptors originate from a man in his forties or fifties in good health and CMV-seronegative.

The rearrangement joins TRBV6-6 to TRBJ2-2; TRBD1 matches at 7 bases. This CDR3 has 16 amino acids. Germline V gene sequence: CDR1 MNHNY, CDR2 SVGAGI (reference sequence). V was pared by 5 bases and J by 3 bases, with 9 bases of the junction left unmatched. CDR3 nucleotides: TGTGCCAGCAGTCGACGACAGGGTCTCGACACCGGGGAGCTGTTTTTT. Protein sequence: CASSRRQGLDTGELFF.

Note on this clone: At one boundary the junction diverges from the germline segment, which might be a read error. The chain combines TRBV7-9 with TRBJ1-5; D remains ambiguous. CDR1 and CDR2 (germline): SEHNR, FQNEAQ (reference sequence). The CDR3 totals 9 residues. The CDR3 is CASSLEREF. The CDR3 bases are TGTGCCAGCAGCTTAGAGCGGGAATTT.

The chain joins TRBV5-8 to TRBJ1-4; possibly TRBD1 for D (5 bases). There are 15 residues in the CDR3. V was trimmed by 4 bases and J by 4 bases, leaving 14 bases between them. Germline-derived CDR1 and CDR2 are SGHTS and YDEGEE. The CDR3 region is CASSLRQNNNEKLFF. DNA for the CDR3: TGTGCCAGCAGCCTCAGACAGAACAATAATGAAAAACTGTTTTTT.

J is TRBJ1-2 and V is TRBV5-1; D gene uncertain. The length of the CDR3 is 14 residues. From germline, CDR1 is SGHRS and CDR2 YFSETQ. V dropped 5 bases and J dropped 1 base, with 12 bases sitting between them. CDR3 sequence: CASSSGAVNYGYTF. CDR3 DNA: TGCGCCAGCAGTTCGGGAGCGGTTAACTATGGCTACACCTTC.

This chain uses TRBV5-4 with TRBJ2-7; 9 bases match TRBD1. Germline CDR1 SGHNT, CDR2 YYREEE (reference sequence). V lost 0 bases and J lost 13; bases outside the gene matches: 8. The CDR3 runs 13 residues. CDR3 coding DNA: TGTGCCAGCAGCTTGGCCGGGGACAGGGCCCCCTACTTC. This gives the protein CASSLAGDRAPYF.

The chain carries TRBV19 and TRBJ2-1; D ambiguous. Germline CDR1 LNHDA, CDR2 SQIVND (reference sequence). The CDR3 is 16 residues long. V gave up 5 bases and J gave up 5 bases, with 19 bases separating them. CDR3 in amino acids: CASSSYSERPNNEQFF. The CDR3 nucleotides read TGTGCCAGTAGTTCCTACTCCGAGCGCCCGAACAATGAGCAGTTCTTC.

V gene TRBV6-1 combines with J gene TRBJ1-2, with D perhaps matching TRBD1 (5 bases). Trimming shortened V by 2 bases and J by 8 bases, and 15 bases separated the two germline ends. The CDR3 spans 14 residues. Germline loops: CDR1 MNHNS, CDR2 SASEGT. The CDR3 is CASSERWGSGGYTF. The CDR3 DNA is TGTGCCAGCAGTGAAAGGTGGGGCTCGGGCGGCTACACCTTC.

The CDR3 nucleotides read TGTGCCAGCAGTTACCCGGGACAGGGAGGCACTGAAGCTTTCTTT. It specifies CASSYPGQGGTEAFF. V usage is TRBV6-5 and J usage is TRBJ1-1; 9 bases line up with TRBD1. The CDR3 consists of 15 residues. Germline lookup yields CDR1 MNHEY and CDR2 SVGAGI. The V segment lost 2 bases and the J segment 4 bases; nucleotides outside the gene matches: 5.

The J gene is TRBJ2-5, the V gene TRBV5-6, with 9 bases lining up with TRBD1. This CDR3 region has 14 residues. Germline CDR1 SGHDT, CDR2 YYEEEE. V lost 4 bases and J lost 1; bases outside the gene matches: 2. CDR3 nucleotides: TGTGCCAGCAGCCGGACAGGGGTCCAAGAGACCCAGTACTTC. Its protein is CASSRTGVQETQYF.

V gene TRBV4-2 combines with J gene TRBJ2-3, with 8 nucleotides matching TRBD1. The junction had 8 bases not matched to a gene; V was cut back by 2 bases and J by 4 bases. The V gene's germline CDR1 is LGHNA and CDR2 YNFKEQ. The CDR3 runs to 16 residues. For the CDR3, the DNA is TGTGCCAGCAGCCAACCGACAGGGGAGGTGGCAGATACGCAGTATTTT. Amino acids: CASSQPTGEVADTQYF.

This clone was counted a few times. The rearrangement joins TRBV5-6 to TRBJ2-7; no reliable D call. CDR3 size: 15 residues. Germline loops: CDR1 SGHDT, CDR2 YYEEEE. The V end lost 6 bases, the J end lost 2 bases, and 18 bases lay between the germline ends. The CDR3 nucleotides are TGTGCCAGCATTTCCCGGGTCTCTACTCCCTACGAGCAGTACTTC. Protein: CASISRVSTPYEQYF.

This clone is a singleton in its sample. The chain carries TRBV7-8 and TRBJ1-1; 7 nucleotides agree with TRBD1. The CDR3 extends over 17 amino acids. From germline, CDR1 is SGHVS and CDR2 FQNEAQ. After removal of 1 base from V and 5 bases from J, the junction contained 13 bases not matched to a gene. CDR3 in DNA: TGTGCCAGCAGCTTAGGGTCGGCAGGGGGTGCATGGACTGAAGCTTTCTTT. Translation gives CASSLGSAGGAWTEAFF.

The table lists this clone with a few counts. CDR3 residues: CASTLSRSTAPGQPQHF. The CDR3 DNA reads as TGTGCCAGCACCTTAAGTAGGAGTACTGCCCCGGGGCAGCCCCAGCATTTT. The chain joins TRBV28 to TRBJ1-5, with D unresolved. The length of the CDR3 is 17 residues. The germline V and J ends were trimmed by 7 bases and 7 bases, with 26 bases remaining between them. Germline V gene data show CDR1 as MDHEN and CDR2 as SYDVKM.

The chain is built from TRBV25-1 and TRBJ2-1; D not resolved. Per the germline V gene, CDR1 is MGHDK and CDR2 is SYGVNS. This CDR3 contains 14 residues. Trimming removed 1 base from V and 0 bases from J, with 4 bases in between. CDR3 DNA: TGTGCCAGCAGTGAATCGGGCTCCTACAATGAGCAGTTCTTC. Translation: CASSESGSYNEQFF. The whole variable domain, filled in from reference TRBV25-1 and TRBJ2-1, reads EADIYQTPRYLVIGTGKKITLECSQTMGHDKMYWYQQDPGMELHLIHYSYGVNSTEKGDLSSESTVSRIRTEHFPLTLESARPSHTSQYLCASSESGSYNEQFFGPGTRLTVL.

V gene TRBV7-6 combines with J gene TRBJ1-6, with D perhaps matching TRBD1 (5 bases). V dropped 5 bases and J dropped 12 bases, with 11 bases sitting between them. Germline CDR1 reads SGHVS; CDR2 reads FNYEAQ. This CDR3 has 12 residues. The CDR3 is CASSPRGGPLHF. CDR3 bases: TGTGCCAGCAGCCCACGGGGGGGACCCCTCCACTTT.

The chain combines TRBV30 with TRBJ1-4, with a weak D call TRBD1 (5 bases). Between the trimmed V and J ends, which lost 3 bases and 8 bases, there was a span of 7 bases. This CDR3 region has 11 residues. CDR1 is GTSNPN, CDR2 SVGIG, per germline (reference sequence). The CDR3 DNA reads TGTGCCTGGAGCGCAGGGGAAAAACTGTTTTTT. This sequence encodes CAWSAGEKLFF.

Only one count was recorded for this clone. Other DNA variants within this sample encode the same CDR3. The chain employs TRBV18 and TRBJ1-2, with a tentative D call TRBD1 (6 bases). The CDR3 length is 13 residues. The germline V gene encodes CDR1 KGHSH and CDR2 LQKENI. The ends were cut back, 3 bases at V and 4 bases at J, with 9 bases in the middle. The CDR3 reads CASSPGQFYGYTF. CDR3 nucleotides: TGTGCCAGCTCACCCGGACAGTTCTATGGCTACACCTTC.

The rearrangement links TRBV5-1 to TRBJ2-5, with TRBD2 matching 11 bases. CDR3 length: 16 amino acids. V lost 2 bases and J lost 5; bases outside the gene matches: 8. Germline lookup yields CDR1 SGHRS and CDR2 YFSETQ. This chain's CDR3 is CASSFSGGAIFETQYF. CDR3 in DNA: TGCGCCAGCAGCTTTAGCGGGGGGGCGATATTTGAGACCCAGTACTTC.

V is TRBV27 and J is TRBJ2-2, with 14 bases identical to TRBD2. The germline V gene has CDR1 MNHEY and CDR2 SMNVEV (reference sequence). This CDR3 comprises 18 residues. V lost 3 bases, J lost 4 bases, and 7 bases stayed unmatched. Here the CDR3 reads CASSFRTSGGPGTGELFF. The CDR3 DNA is TGTGCCAGCAGTTTTCGGACTAGCGGGGGGCCGGGCACCGGGGAGCTGTTTTTT.

The V gene is TRBV6-1, the J gene TRBJ2-7; D may be TRBD2 (5 bases). Trimming left V 7 bases short and J 3 bases short, with 16 bases between. CDR3 length: 14 amino acids. CDR1 and CDR2 (germline): MNHNS, SASEGT. The CDR3 spells CASTYTHRGYEQYF. CDR3 DNA sequence: TGTGCCAGCACCTACACACATCGGGGCTACGAGCAGTACTTC.

V usage is TRBV9 and J usage is TRBJ2-3; 10 nucleotides match TRBD1. Germline V gives CDR1 SGDLS, CDR2 YYNGEE. J gave up 3 bases and V 4 bases, and 5 bases lay outside the gene matches. CDR3 length: 15 residues. The CDR3 reads CASSTRTGGTDTQYF. The CDR3 DNA is TGTGCCAGCAGCACCCGGACAGGGGGTACAGATACGCAGTATTTT.

The chain recombines TRBV7-2 with TRBJ2-4; D may be TRBD1 (5 bases). Germline lookup yields CDR1 SGHTA and CDR2 FQGNSA. The V gene lost 1 base and the J gene lost 1 base, with 11 bases spanning the gap. The CDR3 is 16 residues long. The CDR3 region is CASSLVQGRAKNIQYF. The CDR3 region has the DNA TGTGCCAGCAGCTTAGTGCAGGGTCGGGCCAAAAACATTCAGTACTTC.

Written as DNA, the CDR3 is TGTGCCAGCAGTCCGAGACTAACAGGGCTCAGCAATCAGCCCCAGCATTTT. As protein: CASSPRLTGLSNQPQHF. The V gene is TRBV27, the J gene TRBJ1-5; a possible D gene is TRBD1 (6 bases). CDR1 is MNHEY, CDR2 SMNVEV, per germline (reference sequence). The CDR3 contains 17 residues. V was trimmed by 5 bases and J by 1 base, leaving 18 bases between them.

This chain links TRBV2 with TRBJ1-5; 7 positions agree with TRBD1. Germline V CDR1 and CDR2: SNHLY, FYNNEI. J gave up 7 bases and V 2 bases, and 8 bases lay outside the gene matches. This CDR3 spans 15 amino acids. As DNA, the CDR3 is TGTGCCAGCAGTGAATCAAGACAGGGTGTGCAGCCCCAGCATTTT. Translating it yields CASSESRQGVQPQHF.

The rearrangement joins TRBV5-6 to TRBJ2-2; 9 bases line up with TRBD2. The ends lost 3 bases at V and 3 bases at J; junction bases unmatched: 9. From germline, CDR1 is SGHDT and CDR2 YYEEEE. The length of the CDR3 is 17 residues. The CDR3: CASSSSLAGPHTGELFF. The CDR3 bases are TGTGCCAGCAGCTCCTCCCTAGCGGGGCCTCACACCGGGGAGCTGTTTTTT.

This chain links TRBV7-2 with TRBJ1-5, with D perhaps matching TRBD1 (5 bases). V dropped 5 bases and J dropped 0 bases, with 17 bases sitting between them. The CDR3 sequence is 17 residues long. CDR1 is SGHTA, CDR2 FQGNSA, per germline. Here the CDR3 DNA reads TGTGCCAGCAGCCTCCTGGGGGGGGGATATAGCAATCAGCCCCAGCATTTT. Its translation is CASSLLGGGYSNQPQHF. Full variable domain (rest looked up from reference TRBV7-2 and TRBJ1-5): GAGVSQSPSNKVTEKGKDVELRCDPISGHTALYWYRQSLGQGLEFLIYFQGNSAPDKSGLPSDRFSAERTGGSVSTLTIQRTQQEDSAVYLCASSLLGGGYSNQPQHFGDGTRLSIL.

The chain combines TRBV5-6 with TRBJ2-2; 7 nucleotides agree with TRBD2. V lost 6 bases to trimming and J lost 4 bases; unmatched junction nucleotides: 12. Germline values: CDR1 SGHDT, CDR2 YYEEEE. This CDR3 has 16 residues. In nucleotides, the CDR3 is TGTGCCAGCAACTCCCTCGGCGGGGGAGCCACCGGGGAGCTGTTTTTT. It specifies CASNSLGGGATGELFF.

This rearrangement joins TRBV6-5 to TRBJ2-1, with TRBD1 as a possible D gene (6 bases). V was cut by 6 bases and J by 6 bases, with 9 bases left in between. The germline gives CDR1 MNHEY, CDR2 SVGAGI. The CDR3 spans 12 residues. The CDR3 here is CASRTQGNEQFF. CDR3 coding DNA: TGTGCCAGCAGGACACAGGGCAATGAGCAGTTCTTC.

The chain carries TRBV18 and TRBJ2-7, with D uncertain. The CDR3 runs 14 residues. Trimming removed 5 bases from V and 3 bases from J, with 14 bases in between. Germline V gene lookup returns CDR1 KGHSH and CDR2 LQKENI. CDR3 sequence reads: CASSTPKPVYEQYF. The DNA for the CDR3 is TGTGCCAGCTCAACCCCGAAGCCCGTCTACGAGCAGTACTTC.